The 18 T cell receptor beta chains below come from one sample, sequenced in a study of shared clonotypes between healthy human individuals. Sequenced by immunoSEQ multiplex PCR; TCRdb stores in-frame clones only, minus some. The data hold about 1.5 million clones, with about 96% observed a single time. Material: naive CD4+ T cells sorted from blood. Documented subset: CD45RA+ positively selected. These receptors were collected from a man aged 25-40 years in good health.

This clone was observed a single time. At one end, the junction sequence differs from germline, possibly due to a read error. The rearrangement joins TRBV19 to TRBJ2-1, with a weak D call TRBD2 (5 bases). This CDR3 spans 12 amino acids. CDR1 is LNHDA, CDR2 SQIVND, per germline (reference sequence). In nucleotides, the CDR3 is TGTGCCAGTAGTACACCCCCGGACTCCCCGATCTTC. It translates to CASSTPPDSPIF.

This clone was detected a few times. The rearrangement joins TRBV5-5 to TRBJ1-2; the D is unclear. Germline lookup yields CDR1 SGHKS and CDR2 YYEKEE (reference sequence). This CDR3 spans 11 amino acids. Trimming removed 0 bases from V and 7 bases from J, with 4 bases in between. The CDR3: CASSLDSGYTF. The CDR3 bases are TGTGCCAGCAGCTTGGATAGTGGCTACACCTTC.

The chain carries TRBV18 and TRBJ1-2, with 7 bases identical to TRBD1. The trim removed 10 bases at V and 2 bases at J, leaving 13 bases unmatched. The length of the CDR3 is 15 residues. The V gene's germline CDR1 is KGHSH and CDR2 LQKENI. The CDR3 DNA reads TGTGCCACTCCAGGGGAGGGACAGAACAACTATGGCTACACCTTC. Protein product: CATPGEGQNNYGYTF.

The chain uses TRBV7-9 and TRBJ2-5, with TRBD2 as a possible D gene (6 bases). The germline CDR1 and CDR2 sequences are SEHNR and FQNEAQ (reference sequence). V shed 5 bases and J shed 2 bases, with 18 bases lying between them. The CDR3 contains 16 residues. CDR3 DNA: TGTGCCAGCAGCCCTACTTGGCGGGACCTGCAAGAGACCCAGTACTTC. It encodes CASSPTWRDLQETQYF.

The V call is TRBV25-1, the J call TRBJ2-1; 12 positions match TRBD2. The junction had 8 bases not matched to a gene; V was cut back by 4 bases and J by 4 bases. This CDR3 region has 17 residues. The germline V gene encodes CDR1 MGHDK and CDR2 SYGVNS. The CDR3 loop is CASSGLAGGWGYNEQFF. The DNA of the CDR3 is TGTGCCAGCAGTGGGCTAGCGGGAGGGTGGGGTTACAATGAGCAGTTCTTC.

The rearrangement links TRBV13 to TRBJ2-7; 7 positions agree with TRBD1. Germline CDR1 reads PRHDT; CDR2 reads FYEKMQ (reference sequence). This CDR3 has 15 amino acids. V lost 4 bases to trimming and J lost 1 base; unmatched junction nucleotides: 7. The CDR3 protein is CASSSRGFPSYEQYF. In DNA, the CDR3 is TGTGCCAGCAGCTCCAGGGGGTTCCCGTCCTACGAGCAGTACTTC.

With regard to this clone: This same CDR3 is encoded by further DNA sequences in the sample. The chain employs TRBV5-4 and TRBJ1-4, with D tentatively TRBD1 (5 bases). The CDR3 contains 14 residues. Deletions cut 0 bases from V and 4 bases from J, with 7 bases between. CDR1 and CDR2 (germline): SGHNT, YYREEE (reference sequence). CDR3: CASSLAGGNEKLFF. In nucleotides, the CDR3 is TGTGCCAGCAGCTTGGCGGGGGGTAATGAAAAACTGTTTTTT.

The gene calls are TRBV5-1 and TRBJ2-7; tentative D call: TRBD2 (5 bases). Germline-derived CDR1 and CDR2 are SGHRS and YFSETQ. The ends were cut back, 1 base at V and 6 bases at J, with 11 bases in the middle. The CDR3 totals 13 residues. The CDR3 DNA is TGCGCCAGCAGCTTGAGGGTAGGGAGCGAGCAGTACTTC. Translation gives CASSLRVGSEQYF.

CDR3 bases: TGTGCCAGCAGCCCGCCCGGCAGGGTGTACAACGAGCAGTACTTC. Protein: CASSPPGRVYNEQYF. The genes are TRBV11-2 and TRBJ2-7; D may be TRBD1 (5 bases). V lost 5 bases, J lost 5 bases, and 19 bases lay in between. Germline V CDR1 and CDR2: SGHAT, FQNNGV. The CDR3 is 15 residues long.

CDR3 coding DNA: TGTGCCAGCAAAGACAGTTTGCTAGCCAAAAACATTCAGTACTTC. This encodes CASKDSLLAKNIQYF. The V and J genes are TRBV27 and TRBJ2-4, with D perhaps matching TRBD1 (5 bases). The V end lost 7 bases, the J end lost 0 bases, and 13 bases lay between the germline ends. The CDR3 is 15 residues long. Germline assignment: CDR1 MNHEY and CDR2 SMNVEV (reference sequence).

The chain employs TRBV7-2 and TRBJ1-1; D gene ambiguous. Looked up from germline, CDR1 is SGHTA and CDR2 is FQGNSA. V was pared by 2 bases and J by 7 bases, with 8 bases between. This CDR3 has 12 residues. As DNA, the CDR3 is TGTGCCAGCAGCTTAACTCGCAATGAAGCTTTCTTT. It yields the protein CASSLTRNEAFF.

The V gene is TRBV25-1, the J gene TRBJ2-5, with 7 bases fitting TRBD2. V was pared by 1 base and J by 5 bases, with 7 bases of the junction left unmatched. CDR1 is MGHDK, CDR2 SYGVNS, per germline. This CDR3 is built from 15 residues. CDR3 residues: CASSESLGGGETQYF. CDR3 coding DNA: TGTGCCAGCAGTGAATCTCTGGGGGGGGGTGAGACCCAGTACTTC.

This chain links TRBV18 with TRBJ1-3; possibly TRBD1 for D (6 bases). Germline V gives CDR1 KGHSH, CDR2 LQKENI. The CDR3 covers 15 residues. Deletions cut 5 bases from V and 0 bases from J, with 11 bases between. In nucleotides, the CDR3 is TGTGCCAGCTCAGGACAGAGCATCTCTGGAAACACCATATATTTT. Translation gives CASSGQSISGNTIYF.

The V call is TRBV6-6, the J call TRBJ1-2, with D perhaps TRBD1 (5 bases). The germline V and J ends were trimmed by 4 bases and 3 bases, with 9 bases remaining between them. There are 13 residues in the CDR3. Per the germline V gene, CDR1 is MNHNY and CDR2 is SVGAGI (reference sequence). For the CDR3, the DNA is TGTGCCAGCAGTTGGGGCAGCGACTATGGCTACACCTTC. Amino acid sequence: CASSWGSDYGYTF.

This chain uses TRBV28 with TRBJ2-5, with a weak D call TRBD1 (5 bases). Trimming cost V 3 bases and J 5 bases, with 13 bases left between them. The CDR3 has 14 residues. Germline lookup yields CDR1 MDHEN and CDR2 SYDVKM. CDR3 amino acids: CASSLLVGQETQYF. CDR3 DNA sequence: TGTGCCAGCAGTTTGCTGGTGGGGCAGGAGACCCAGTACTTC.

This clone appeared once. The CDR3, as DNA: TGTGCCAGCAGCCAAGGAGGGTCGGGCACTGAAGCTTTCTTT. It translates to CASSQGGSGTEAFF. V gene TRBV4-2 combines with J gene TRBJ1-1, with D uncertain. V was clipped by 1 base and J by 4 bases, with 10 bases between them. Germline CDR1 is LGHNA and CDR2 is YNFKEQ. This CDR3 contains 14 residues.

CDR3 loop: CASSPLGLAGGPSYEQYF. DNA of the CDR3: TGTGCCAGCTCACCACTGGGACTAGCGGGAGGGCCTTCGTACGAGCAGTACTTC. V is TRBV18 and J is TRBJ2-7; 16 bases are a match to TRBD2. The CDR3 spans 18 residues. CDR1 is KGHSH and CDR2 is LQKENI in the germline V gene. J gave up 4 bases and V 1 base, and 7 bases lay outside the gene matches.

The chain joins TRBV7-6 to TRBJ2-1; 8 bases are a match to TRBD1. Trimming removed 3 bases from V and 6 bases from J; junction bases left unmatched: 10. CDR3 length equals 16 residues. The germline gives CDR1 SGHVS, CDR2 FNYEAQ. The CDR3 nucleotides are TGTGCCAGCAGCTTTTCCGGACAGGGAATCCCCAATGAGCAGTTCTTC. This translates into CASSFSGQGIPNEQFF.